What follows are 14 T cell receptor beta chains derived from one specimen sequenced in a study of blood T cell repertoires in COVID-19. The repertoire was sequenced with immunoSEQ multiplex PCR; TCRdb's copy has only in-frame clones and lacks some. The table has more than 90,000 clones, around 85% seen once. The material sequenced was peripheral blood. These receptors came from a woman between 65 and 79 years old with active or convalescent COVID-19.

This chain uses TRBV5-5 with TRBJ1-5, with D possibly being TRBD1 (6 bases). Germline V lookup: CDR1 SGHKS, CDR2 YYEKEE (reference sequence). This CDR3 region has 15 residues. V was trimmed by 4 bases and J by 4 bases, leaving 15 bases between them. The CDR3 region is CASSLTGTTNQPQHF. The CDR3 nucleotides read TGTGCCAGCAGCCTTACTGGGACAACTAATCAGCCCCAGCATTTT.

The CDR3 protein is CASSRAGEETQYF. CDR3 bases: TGTGCCAGCAGCCGAGCGGGAGAAGAGACCCAGTACTTC. V is TRBV2 and J is TRBJ2-5, with 8 positions matching TRBD2. Germline V gives CDR1 SNHLY, CDR2 FYNNEI. The CDR3 spans 13 residues. The J segment lost 3 bases and the V segment lost 6 bases, leaving 3 bases of the junction unmatched.

The genes are TRBV7-3 and TRBJ2-1; 9 nucleotides match TRBD1. V lost 5 bases and J lost 4; bases outside the gene matches: 9. CDR3 length: 16 residues. CDR1 is SGHTA and CDR2 is FQGTGA in the germline V gene. The CDR3 spells CASSPQTGGAYNEQFF. The CDR3 DNA sequence: TGTGCCAGCAGCCCACAAACAGGGGGCGCATACAATGAGCAGTTCTTC.

J is TRBJ2-7 and V is TRBV5-1, with D possibly matching TRBD1 (6 bases). The V end was cut by 3 bases, the J end by 2 bases, with 12 bases between. The V gene's germline CDR1 is SGHRS and CDR2 YFSETQ. The CDR3 totals 14 residues. CDR3 sequence reads: CASSSTQGPYEQYF. In DNA, the CDR3 is TGCGCCAGCAGCTCTACACAGGGTCCCTACGAGCAGTACTTC.

The chain is built from TRBV5-1 and TRBJ1-1; 12 bases are a match to TRBD1. CDR1 and CDR2 from the germline V gene are SGHRS and YFSETQ. The CDR3 consists of 15 residues. V lost 1 base to trimming and J lost 5 bases; unmatched junction nucleotides: 3. The CDR3 DNA sequence: TGCGCCAGCAGCTTGAGGGACAGGGGGCGAACTGAAGCTTTCTTT. Translation: CASSLRDRGRTEAFF.

The rearrangement uses TRBV28 and TRBJ2-7, with TRBD2 identical over 7 bases. Germline assignment: CDR1 MDHEN and CDR2 SYDVKM. The V and J ends lost 8 bases and 2 bases, in that order; junction bases with no gene match: 9. This CDR3 comprises 14 residues. DNA for the CDR3: TGTGCCAGCTCCTACGGGGAGGGGACCTACGAGCAGTACTTC. Protein sequence: CASSYGEGTYEQYF.

The chain carries TRBV2 and TRBJ1-4, with D maybe TRBD1 (6 bases). The V and J ends lost 4 bases and 3 bases respectively, with 12 bases between them. Germline V gene sequence: CDR1 SNHLY, CDR2 FYNNEI. The CDR3 runs to 15 residues. CDR3: CASSGPYRANEKLFF. The CDR3 coding sequence is TGTGCCAGCAGTGGCCCCTACAGGGCTAATGAAAAACTGTTTTTT.

V is TRBV14 and J is TRBJ1-2; D unresolved. The V gene's germline CDR1 is SGHDN and CDR2 FVKESK. The CDR3 runs to 15 residues. Deletions cut 1 base from V and 4 bases from J, with 13 bases between. As DNA, the CDR3 is TGTGCCAGCAGCCAAGTTGTCGGTCATGGCTATGGCTACACCTTC. This translates into CASSQVVGHGYGYTF.

Written as DNA, the CDR3 is TGTGCCACCAGCCGTAACAAGGGGGCCAACGTCCTGACTTTC. Its translation is CATSRNKGANVLTF. The chain carries TRBV15 and TRBJ2-6; D is undetermined. V lost 5 bases, J lost 4 bases, and 9 bases lay in between. From germline, CDR1 is LNHNV and CDR2 YYDKDF (reference sequence). The CDR3 has 14 residues.

This clone was picked up one time. CDR3 nucleotide sequence: TGTGCCAGCAGCCAAAGGGACAGTTATAGCAATCAGCCCCAGCATTTT. Translating gives CASSQRDSYSNQPQHF. The chain couples TRBV5-8 to TRBJ1-5; 7 bases agree with TRBD1. Germline CDR1 is SGHTS and CDR2 is YDEGEE. The CDR3 runs 16 residues. The V segment lost 4 bases and the J segment 0 bases; nucleotides outside the gene matches: 7.

This clone was seen a single time. This chain links TRBV28 with TRBJ2-3; D unclear. Trimming stripped 2 bases from V and 5 bases from J, with 11 bases between. Germline assignment: CDR1 MDHEN and CDR2 SYDVKM. The CDR3 runs 14 residues. The CDR3 coding sequence is TGTGCCAGCAGTTTAGCATCCCCGGGAGATACGCAGTATTTT. Its protein product is CASSLASPGDTQYF.

The J gene is TRBJ1-3, the V gene TRBV5-4, with D perhaps matching TRBD1 (5 bases). The CDR3 spans 16 residues. V lost 0 bases and J lost 4, with 14 bases in between. Germline V gene sequence: CDR1 SGHNT, CDR2 YYREEE (reference sequence). The CDR3 spells CASSLAPSTAGNTIYF. The CDR3 DNA is TGTGCCAGCAGCTTGGCACCCTCGACAGCCGGAAACACCATATATTTT. Full variable domain (missing parts from reference TRBV5-4 and TRBJ1-3): ETGVTQSPTHLIKTRGQQVTLRCSSQSGHNTVSWYQQALGQGPQFIFQYYREEENGRGNFPPRFSGLQFPNYSSELNVNALELDDSALYLCASSLAPSTAGNTIYFGEGSWLTVV.

The gene calls are TRBV5-1 and TRBJ2-6, with D uncertain. CDR1 and CDR2 from the germline V gene are SGHRS and YFSETQ. The V gene lost 0 bases and the J gene lost 2 bases, with 6 bases spanning the gap. CDR3 length: 15 amino acids. The CDR3 nucleotides are TGCGCCAGCAGCTTGGAGCAGGCTGGGGCCAACGTCCTGACTTTC. Translating gives CASSLEQAGANVLTF.

This rearrangement joins TRBV27 to TRBJ2-7; 10 bases are a match to TRBD2. Germline V gene data show CDR1 as MNHEY and CDR2 as SMNVEV (reference sequence). With 2 bases clipped from V and 3 bases from J, the junction kept 4 bases outside the gene matches. The length of the CDR3 is 15 residues. The CDR3 sequence is CASSLKLAGSYEQYF. The DNA for the CDR3 is TGTGCCAGCAGTTTAAAACTAGCGGGAAGCTACGAGCAGTACTTC.